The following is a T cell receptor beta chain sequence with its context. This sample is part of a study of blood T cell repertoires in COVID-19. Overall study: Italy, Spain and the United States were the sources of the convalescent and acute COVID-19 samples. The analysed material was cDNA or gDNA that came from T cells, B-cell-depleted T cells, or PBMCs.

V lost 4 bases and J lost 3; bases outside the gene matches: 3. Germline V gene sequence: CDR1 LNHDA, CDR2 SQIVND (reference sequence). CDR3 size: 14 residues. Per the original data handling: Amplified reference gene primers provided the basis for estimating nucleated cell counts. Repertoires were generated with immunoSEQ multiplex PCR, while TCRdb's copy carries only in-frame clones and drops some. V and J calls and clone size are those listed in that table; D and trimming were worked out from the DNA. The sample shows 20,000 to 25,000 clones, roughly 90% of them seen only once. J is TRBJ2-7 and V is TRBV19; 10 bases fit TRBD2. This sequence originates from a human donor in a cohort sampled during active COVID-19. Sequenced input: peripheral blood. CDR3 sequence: CASSTSGSNYEQYF. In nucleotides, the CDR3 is TGTGCCAGTAGTACTAGCGGGAGTAACTACGAGCAGTACTTC. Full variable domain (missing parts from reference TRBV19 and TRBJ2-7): DGGITQSPKYLFRKEGQNVTLSCEQNLNHDAMYWYRQDPGQGLRLIYYSQIVNDFQKGDIAEGYSVSREKKESFPLTVTSAQKNPTAFYLCASSTSGSNYEQYFGPGTRLTVT.